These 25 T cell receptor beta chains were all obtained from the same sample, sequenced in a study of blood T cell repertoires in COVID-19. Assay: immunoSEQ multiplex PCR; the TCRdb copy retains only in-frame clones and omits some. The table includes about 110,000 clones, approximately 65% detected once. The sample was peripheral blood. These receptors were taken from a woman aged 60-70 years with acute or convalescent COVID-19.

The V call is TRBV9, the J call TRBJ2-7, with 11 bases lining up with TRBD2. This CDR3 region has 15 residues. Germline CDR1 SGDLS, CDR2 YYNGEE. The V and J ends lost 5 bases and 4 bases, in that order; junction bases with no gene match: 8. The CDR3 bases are TGTGCCAGCAGTCTCGGGCTAGCGGGGGGATACGAGCAGTACTTC. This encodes CASSLGLAGGYEQYF.

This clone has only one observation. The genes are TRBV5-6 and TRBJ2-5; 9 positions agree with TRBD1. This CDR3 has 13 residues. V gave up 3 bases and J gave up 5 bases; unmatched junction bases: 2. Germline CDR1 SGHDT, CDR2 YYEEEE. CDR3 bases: TGTGCCAGCAGCTACAGGGGGCCCGAGACCCAGTACTTC. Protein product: CASSYRGPETQYF.

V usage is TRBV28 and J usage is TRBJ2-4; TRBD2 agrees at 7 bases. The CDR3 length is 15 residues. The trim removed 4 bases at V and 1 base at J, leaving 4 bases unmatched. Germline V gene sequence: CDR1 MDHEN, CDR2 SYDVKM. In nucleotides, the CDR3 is TGTGCCAGCAGTTCCCCCGGGGGGGCCAAAAACATTCAGTACTTC. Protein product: CASSSPGGAKNIQYF.

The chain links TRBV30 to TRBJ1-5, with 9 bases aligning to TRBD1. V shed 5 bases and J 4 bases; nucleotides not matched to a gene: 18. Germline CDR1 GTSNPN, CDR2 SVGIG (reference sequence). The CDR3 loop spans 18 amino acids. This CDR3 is CAWVPGQGRNYGNQPQHF. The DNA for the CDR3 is TGTGCCTGGGTTCCAGGACAGGGGCGAAACTACGGGAATCAGCCCCAGCATTTT.

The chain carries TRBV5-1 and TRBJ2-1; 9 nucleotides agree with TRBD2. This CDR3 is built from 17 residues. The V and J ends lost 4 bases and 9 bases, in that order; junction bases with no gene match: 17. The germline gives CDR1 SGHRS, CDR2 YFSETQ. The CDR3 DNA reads TGCGCCAGCAGCCCCGGCGGGGGGGGATATCGTCGAGGTGAGCAGTTCTTC. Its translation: CASSPGGGGYRRGEQFF.

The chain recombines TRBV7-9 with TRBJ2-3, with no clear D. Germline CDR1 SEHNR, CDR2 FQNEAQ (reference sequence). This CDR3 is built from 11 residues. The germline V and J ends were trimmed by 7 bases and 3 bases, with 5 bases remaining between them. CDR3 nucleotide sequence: TGTGCCAGCACACAGACAGATACGCAGTATTTT. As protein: CASTQTDTQYF.

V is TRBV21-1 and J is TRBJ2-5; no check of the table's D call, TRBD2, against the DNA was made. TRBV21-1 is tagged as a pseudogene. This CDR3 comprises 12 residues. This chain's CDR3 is CASSCAGETQYF. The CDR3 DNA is TGTGCCAGCAGTTGTGCGGGGGAGACCCAGTACTTC.

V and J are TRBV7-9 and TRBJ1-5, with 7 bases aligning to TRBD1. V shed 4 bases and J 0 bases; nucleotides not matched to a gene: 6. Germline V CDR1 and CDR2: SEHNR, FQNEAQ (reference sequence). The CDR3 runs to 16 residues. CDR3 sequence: CASSSGGSNSNQPQHF. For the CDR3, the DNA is TGTGCCAGCAGCTCAGGGGGTAGCAATAGCAATCAGCCCCAGCATTTT.

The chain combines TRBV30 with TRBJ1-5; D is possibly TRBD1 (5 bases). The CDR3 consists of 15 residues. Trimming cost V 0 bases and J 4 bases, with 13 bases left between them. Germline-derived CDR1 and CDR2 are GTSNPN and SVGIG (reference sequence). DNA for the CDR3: TGTGCCTGGAGTGTACAGTCAGGGTCTAATCAGCCCCAGCATTTT. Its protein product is CAWSVQSGSNQPQHF.

Here the CDR3 reads CASSQQGSMYGYTF. Here the CDR3 DNA reads TGTGCCAGCAGCCAACAGGGCAGTATGTATGGCTACACCTTC. This chain links TRBV4-2 with TRBJ1-2, with D maybe TRBD1 (5 bases). This CDR3 has 14 residues. V shed 2 bases and J shed 5 bases, with 12 bases lying between them. Germline V CDR1 and CDR2: LGHNA, YNFKEQ.

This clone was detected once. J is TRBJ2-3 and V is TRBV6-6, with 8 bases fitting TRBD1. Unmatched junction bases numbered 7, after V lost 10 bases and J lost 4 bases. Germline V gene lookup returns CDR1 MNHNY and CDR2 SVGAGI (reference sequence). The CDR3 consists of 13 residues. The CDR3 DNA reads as TGTGCCACCGCGGACAGGGCGGCAGATACGCAGTATTTT. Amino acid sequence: CATADRAADTQYF.

For the CDR3, the DNA is TGCGCCAGTAAGTTACAGGGAAGCTCCTACGAGCAGTACTTC. This sequence encodes CASKLQGSSYEQYF. J is TRBJ2-7 and V is TRBV5-1, with D possibly TRBD1 on 6 matching bases. CDR1 and CDR2 from the germline V gene are SGHRS and YFSETQ. V shed 8 bases and J shed 0 bases, with 15 bases lying between them. The CDR3 has 14 residues.

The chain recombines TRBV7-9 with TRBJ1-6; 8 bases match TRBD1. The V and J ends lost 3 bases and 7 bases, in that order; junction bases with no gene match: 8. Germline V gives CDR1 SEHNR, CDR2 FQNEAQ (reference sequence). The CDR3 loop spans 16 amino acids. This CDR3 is CASSFEGTGGNSPLHF. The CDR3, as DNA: TGTGCCAGCAGCTTCGAGGGGACAGGTGGGAATTCACCCCTCCACTTT.

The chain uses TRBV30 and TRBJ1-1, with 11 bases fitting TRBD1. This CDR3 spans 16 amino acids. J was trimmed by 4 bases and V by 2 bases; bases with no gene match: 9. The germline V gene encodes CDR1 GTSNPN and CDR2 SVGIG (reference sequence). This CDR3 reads CAWSRNTGTGGTEAFF. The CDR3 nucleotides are TGTGCCTGGAGTCGAAACACCGGGACAGGGGGCACTGAAGCTTTCTTT.

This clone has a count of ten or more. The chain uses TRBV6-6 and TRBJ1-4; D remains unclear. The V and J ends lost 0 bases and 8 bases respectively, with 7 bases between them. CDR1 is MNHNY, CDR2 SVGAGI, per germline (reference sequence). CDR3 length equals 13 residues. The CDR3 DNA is TGTGCCAGCAGTTACTCAGCTCGAGAAAAACTGTTTTTT. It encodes CASSYSAREKLFF.

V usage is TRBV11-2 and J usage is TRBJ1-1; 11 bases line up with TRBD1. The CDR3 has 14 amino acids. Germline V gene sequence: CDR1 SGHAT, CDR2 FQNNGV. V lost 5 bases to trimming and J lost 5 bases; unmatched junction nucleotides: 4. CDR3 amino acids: CASSPGDRGTEAFF. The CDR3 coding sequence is TGTGCCAGCAGCCCGGGGGACAGGGGGACTGAAGCTTTCTTT. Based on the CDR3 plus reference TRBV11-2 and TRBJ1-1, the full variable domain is EAGVAQSPRYKIIEKRQSVAFWCNPISGHATLYWYQQILGQGPKLLIQFQNNGVVDDSQLPKDRFSAERLKGVDSTLKIQPAKLEDSAVYLCASSPGDRGTEAFFGQGTRLTVV.

In nucleotides, the CDR3 is TGTGCCAGCAGTTTCCCTCCATGGGGCAGACCTAGCACAGATACGCAGTATTTT. Amino acids: CASSFPPWGRPSTDTQYF. The chain recombines TRBV28 with TRBJ2-3; the D gene is possibly TRBD1 (5 bases). Germline V gene lookup returns CDR1 MDHEN and CDR2 SYDVKM. Trimming stripped 3 bases from V and 0 bases from J, with 19 bases between. This CDR3 has 18 amino acids.

CDR3 sequence reads: CASSLLYNEQFF. CDR3 bases: TGTGCCAGCAGCCTGTTGTACAATGAGCAGTTCTTC. The chain is built from TRBV28 and TRBJ2-1, with D unresolved. V was shortened by 6 bases and J by 4 bases, with 7 bases between the two germline ends. Germline CDR1 MDHEN, CDR2 SYDVKM. The CDR3 extends over 12 amino acids.

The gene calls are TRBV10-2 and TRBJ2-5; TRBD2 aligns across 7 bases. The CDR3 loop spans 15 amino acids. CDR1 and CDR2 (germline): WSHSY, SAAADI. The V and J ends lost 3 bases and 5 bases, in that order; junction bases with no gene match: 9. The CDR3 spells CASSDLAESLETQYF. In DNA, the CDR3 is TGCGCCAGCAGTGATCTAGCGGAGAGCCTGGAGACCCAGTACTTC.

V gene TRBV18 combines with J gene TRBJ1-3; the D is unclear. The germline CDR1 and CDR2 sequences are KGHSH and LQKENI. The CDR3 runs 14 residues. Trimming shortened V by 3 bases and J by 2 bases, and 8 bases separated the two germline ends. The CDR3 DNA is TGTGCCAGCTCACCCGAGGGCGCTGGAAACACCATATATTTT. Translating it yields CASSPEGAGNTIYF.

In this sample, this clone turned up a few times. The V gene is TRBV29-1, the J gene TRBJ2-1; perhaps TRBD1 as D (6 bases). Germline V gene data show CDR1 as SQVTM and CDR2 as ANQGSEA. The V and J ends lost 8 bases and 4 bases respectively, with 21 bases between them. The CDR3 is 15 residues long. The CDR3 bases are TGCAGCTCATTGAACAGGGTTGTGGGATACAATGAGCAGTTCTTC. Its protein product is CSSLNRVVGYNEQFF.

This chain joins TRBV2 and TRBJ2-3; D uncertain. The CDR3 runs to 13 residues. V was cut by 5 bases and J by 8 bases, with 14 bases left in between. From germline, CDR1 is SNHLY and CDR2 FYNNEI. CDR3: CASSLGELGTQYF. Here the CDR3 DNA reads TGTGCCAGCAGTTTAGGAGAGCTGGGTACGCAGTATTTT.

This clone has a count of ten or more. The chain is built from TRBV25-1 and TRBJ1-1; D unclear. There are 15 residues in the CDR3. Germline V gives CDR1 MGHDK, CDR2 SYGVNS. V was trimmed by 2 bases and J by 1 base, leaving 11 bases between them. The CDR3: CASSEGSLGNTEAFF. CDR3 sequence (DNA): TGTGCCAGCAGTGAAGGGAGCTTGGGGAACACTGAAGCTTTCTTT. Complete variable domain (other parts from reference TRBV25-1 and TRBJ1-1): EADIYQTPRYLVIGTGKKITLECSQTMGHDKMYWYQQDPGMELHLIHYSYGVNSTEKGDLSSESTVSRIRTEHFPLTLESARPSHTSQYLCASSEGSLGNTEAFFGQGTRLTVV.

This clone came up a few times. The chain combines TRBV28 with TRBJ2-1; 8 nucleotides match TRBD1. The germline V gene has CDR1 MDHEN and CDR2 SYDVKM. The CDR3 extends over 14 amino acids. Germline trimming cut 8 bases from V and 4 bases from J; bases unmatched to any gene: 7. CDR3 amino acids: CASETGTGYNEQFF. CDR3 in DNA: TGTGCCAGCGAGACCGGGACAGGTTACAATGAGCAGTTCTTC.

The CDR3 loop reads CASSDLQPQHF. CDR3 nucleotide sequence: TGTGCCAGCAGTGACCTGCAGCCCCAGCATTTT. The rearrangement joins TRBV6-1 to TRBJ1-5; D not resolved. The CDR3 is made up of 11 amino acids. V was shortened by 3 bases and J by 7 bases, with 4 bases between the two germline ends. The V gene's germline CDR1 is MNHNS and CDR2 SASEGT.